This TCR beta chain was identified in a study of tumor and adjacent non-tumor tissue in lung cancer. About the study: On average, productive TCRbeta reads reached 4 million to 4.5 million per sample.

The junction had 12 bases not matched to a gene; V was cut back by 2 bases and J by 6 bases. Germline CDR1 is LGHNA and CDR2 is YNFKEQ. The CDR3 contains 17 residues. A modified ARM-PCR protocol with three rounds of nested PCR amplified TCRbeta. TCRdb passed the multiplex PCR reads through MiXCR, listing each CDR3 protein once. The table records 55,000 to 70,000 distinct CDR3 sequences, just under 60% of them present only once. Whole-study findings and limits: In normal lung, the top 100 clones were significantly more dominant than in tumor. Higher tumor TCR diversity was associated with shorter survival. Compared with tumor, normal lung showed significantly lower TCR diversity.

As for this clonotype: Its antigen remains unknown.

The template was RNA from unsorted bulk tissue. This clonotype was obtained from a man aged 45-65 years with non-small cell lung cancer. Sample: lung tumor tissue. The chain carries TRBV4-2 and TRBJ2-5; TRBD2 matches 10 bases. The CDR3 loop reads CASSQKGLAREGKTQYF. Written as DNA, the CDR3 is TGTGCCAGCAGCCAAAAGGGACTAGCGAGAGAGGGGAAGACCCAGTACTTC.